This TCR beta chain comes out of a study of blood T cells in healthy people across ages. Study observations and caveats: No conclusive comparison of naive versus antigen-experienced cells was possible with unsorted PBMCs. Diversity estimated from one million T cells was considered an underestimate.

The second PCR ran about 7 to 12 cycles with a sample-barcoded 5' primer and J-beta primers. A template-switch adaptor that had 12 random nucleotides put a tag on each cDNA molecule. MiXCR, run by TCRdb on the 5' RACE reads, gives a single entry per CDR3 protein. Of around 1,900,000 distinct CDR3 sequences listed, 35% to 50% were seen once; the top ten hold 23%. The V gene's germline CDR1 is LGHDT and CDR2 YNNKEL (reference sequence). The CDR3 consists of 17 residues. After removal of 1 base from V and 5 bases from J, the junction contained 8 bases not matched to a gene. Total RNA extracted from each sample amounted to at least 5 micrograms. Only a few counts were recorded for this clonotype. Its target is unknown.

Sequencing used blood. V and J are TRBV3-1 and TRBJ1-5; 10 nucleotides match TRBD1. The TCR sequence derives from a human donor in good health. The CDR3 spells CASSQVRTGGIDQPQHF. The CDR3 bases are TGTGCCAGCAGCCAAGTGAGGACAGGGGGGATCGATCAGCCCCAGCATTTT.